The 17 T cell receptor beta chains below all came from one sample that was sequenced in a study of blood T cell repertoires in COVID-19. Profiling relied on immunoSEQ multiplex PCR, and the TCRdb table lists in-frame clones only, not all of them. This table holds some 350,000 clones, about 90% found once. The source material was peripheral blood. The receptor source for this set is a man between 18 and 35 years old with active or convalescent COVID-19.

The chain couples TRBV11-2 to TRBJ1-6; D is unclear. V lost 1 base and J 5 bases, leaving 15 bases between the germline ends. This CDR3 comprises 17 residues. CDR1 and CDR2 (germline): SGHAT, FQNNGV. The DNA of the CDR3 is TGTGCCAGCAGCTTAGTAGGCCTGGGCAGAGATAATTCACCCCTCCACTTT. It codes for CASSLVGLGRDNSPLHF.

The genes are TRBV7-2 and TRBJ2-5; a possible D gene is TRBD1 (6 bases). CDR1 and CDR2 (germline): SGHTA, FQGNSA. This CDR3 contains 14 residues. Trimming took 3 bases from V and 1 from J, leaving 9 bases between them. This CDR3 is CASSLRTVQETQYF. In DNA form, the CDR3 reads TGTGCCAGCAGCTTGAGGACAGTCCAAGAGACCCAGTACTTC.

The CDR3 loop reads CATSRGDTDTQYF. The CDR3 nucleotides read TGTGCCACCAGCAGAGGAGACACAGATACGCAGTATTTT. This chain connects TRBV15 to TRBJ2-3, with unresolved D. V shed 1 base and J shed 2 bases, with 4 bases lying between them. The CDR3 contains 13 residues. Germline CDR1 reads LNHNV; CDR2 reads YYDKDF (reference sequence).

This CDR3 is CATSDSYLTGKGAGELFF. The CDR3 bases are TGTGCCACCAGTGATTCTTACCTGACAGGGAAAGGGGCCGGGGAGCTGTTTTTT. The J gene is TRBJ2-2, the V gene TRBV24-1, with 7 bases matching TRBD1. The junction had 14 bases not matched to a gene; V was cut back by 2 bases and J by 6 bases. The CDR3 extends over 18 amino acids. Germline V gene sequence: CDR1 KGHDR, CDR2 SFDVKD.

The gene calls are TRBV10-3 and TRBJ1-1; 8 bases match TRBD1. The CDR3 extends over 14 amino acids. V shed 6 bases, J shed 1 base, and the junction held 4 bases outside the gene matches. Germline V CDR1 and CDR2: ENHRY, SYGVKD. In DNA, the CDR3 is TGTGCCATCAGGACAGGGGTTACGAACACTGAAGCTTTCTTT. It codes for CAIRTGVTNTEAFF.

The rearrangement uses TRBV7-8 and TRBJ1-2; tentatively, D is TRBD1 (5 bases). V dropped 5 bases and J dropped 0 bases, with 13 bases sitting between them. Per germline, CDR1 SGHVS and CDR2 FQNEAQ. The CDR3 covers 15 residues. The CDR3 spells CASSTDSASNYGYTF. The DNA of the CDR3 is TGTGCCAGCAGCACAGACAGCGCTTCTAACTATGGCTACACCTTC.

The rearrangement links TRBV28 to TRBJ1-1, with 8 bases lining up with TRBD1. The ends lost 2 bases at V and 3 bases at J; junction bases unmatched: 5. The CDR3 contains 15 residues. Germline CDR1 and CDR2: MDHEN and SYDVKM. CDR3 DNA sequence: TGTGCCAGCAGTTTAAGGACAGGGTTGGACACTGAAGCTTTCTTT. Encoded protein: CASSLRTGLDTEAFF.

The V and J genes are TRBV7-8 and TRBJ2-3; D is perhaps TRBD2 (6 bases). V was pared by 1 base and J by 5 bases, with 10 bases between. CDR1 and CDR2 (germline): SGHVS, FQNEAQ. The CDR3 is 14 amino acids. This CDR3 is CASSLGGSGDTQYF. In DNA, the CDR3 is TGTGCCAGCAGCTTAGGAGGTAGCGGAGATACGCAGTATTTT. Combining the CDR3 with reference TRBV7-8 and TRBJ2-3 gives the whole variable domain GAGVSQSPRYKVAKRGQDVALRCDPISGHVSLFWYQQALGQGPEFLTYFQNEAQLDKSGLPSDRFFAERPEGSVSTLKIQRTQQEDSAVYLCASSLGGSGDTQYFGPGTRLTVL.

J is TRBJ1-5 and V is TRBV6-5; TRBD1 might be the D (5 bases). Looked up from germline, CDR1 is MNHEY and CDR2 is SVGAGI. V gave up 3 bases and J gave up 5 bases, with 11 bases separating them. The CDR3 consists of 14 residues. The CDR3 loop is CASSYLGEDQPQHF. The CDR3 DNA follows: TGTGCCAGCAGTTATTTAGGGGAAGATCAGCCCCAGCATTTT.

This clone is a singleton in its sample. The CDR3 loop reads CASSFTGATDTQYF. The CDR3 coding sequence is TGCGCCAGCAGCTTTACAGGCGCCACAGATACGCAGTATTTT. V and J are TRBV5-1 and TRBJ2-3, with D possibly matching TRBD1 (5 bases). Germline V lookup: CDR1 SGHRS, CDR2 YFSETQ. The CDR3 contains 14 residues. V was shortened by 2 bases and J by 2 bases, with 9 bases between the two germline ends.

The chain joins TRBV27 to TRBJ1-2; D gene unclear. Germline loops: CDR1 MNHEY, CDR2 SMNVEV (reference sequence). With 4 bases removed from V and 2 bases from J, the gap between germline ends came to 11 bases. The length of the CDR3 is 14 residues. DNA for the CDR3: TGTGCCAGCAGTTGGGCGGGTCCAAACTATGGCTACACCTTC. It codes for CASSWAGPNYGYTF.

The rearrangement uses TRBV5-6 and TRBJ1-5; 7 bases are a match to TRBD1. After removal of 1 base from V and 2 bases from J, the junction contained 6 bases not matched to a gene. Germline V CDR1 and CDR2: SGHDT, YYEEEE. CDR3 length: 16 residues. DNA of the CDR3: TGTGCCAGCAGCTTGAGGGGGCCTTGGGGCAATCAGCCCCAGCATTTT. Translation gives CASSLRGPWGNQPQHF.

On this clone: Other DNA sequences in this specimen translate into the identical CDR3. The chain couples TRBV12-3 or TRBV12-4 to TRBJ1-1; weak D call: TRBD1 (6 bases). V was trimmed by 6 bases and J by 1 base, leaving 9 bases between them. This CDR3 contains 13 residues. Written as DNA, the CDR3 is TGTGCCAGCAGCCTGACAGGGAACACTGAAGCTTTCTTT. As protein: CASSLTGNTEAFF.

The V call is TRBV6-5, the J call TRBJ1-2; D is undetermined. The CDR3 extends over 14 amino acids. CDR1 is MNHEY, CDR2 SVGAGI, per germline. Trimming took 2 bases from V and 2 from J, leaving 9 bases between them. CDR3 DNA sequence: TGTGCCAGCAGTTACGAGGGAGGGAACTATGGCTACACCTTC. Protein: CASSYEGGNYGYTF.

A single count supports this clone. The chain carries TRBV12-3 or TRBV12-4 and TRBJ2-7; TRBD1 agrees at 8 bases. The junction had 6 bases not matched to a gene; V was cut back by 1 base and J by 13 bases. This CDR3 is built from 12 residues. The CDR3 loop reads CASSLGAGGSYF. The CDR3 DNA reads TGTGCCAGCAGTTTAGGGGCAGGGGGCAGTTACTTC.

J is TRBJ2-7 and V is TRBV19; the match to TRBD1 covers 8 bases. The germline V gene has CDR1 LNHDA and CDR2 SQIVND (reference sequence). CDR3 length: 14 amino acids. The trim removed 1 base at V and 3 bases at J, leaving 2 bases unmatched. The CDR3 DNA follows: TGTGCCAGTAGTATAGTGACAGGGGACTACGAGCAGTACTTC. Its protein product is CASSIVTGDYEQYF.

Only one count was recorded for this clone. This chain uses TRBV6-5 with TRBJ2-7, with 9 bases matching TRBD1. The CDR3 contains 14 residues. The J segment lost 4 bases and the V segment lost 5 bases, leaving 6 bases of the junction unmatched. The V gene's germline CDR1 is MNHEY and CDR2 SVGAGI. CDR3 DNA: TGTGCCAGCAGTACAGGGACAGGGCGATACGAGCAGTACTTC. Amino acids: CASSTGTGRYEQYF.